This TCR beta chain was identified during a study of metastatic and nonmetastatic thyroid tumors (dated by TCRdb to 2019 to 2021). Notes on the research overall: The researchers compared repertoires between peripheral blood samples and tumor or nodule tissue samples from patients with malignant or benign thyroid disease.

The protocol used for the library was PCR. TCRdb records Illumina HiSeq 4000 as the sequencer. High-throughput sequencing was used to profile the TCR beta-chain CDR3 region of every patient. The authors' analysis ran thus. Drawing on CDR3 differences between clinicopathological groups, the researchers built a classifier meant to tell apart patients with distant-metastatic papillary thyroid cancer. Repertoire diversity was assessed with the Shannon index, and tumor-blood repertoire similarity with the Morisita-Horn index. TCRdb reran the public reads through fastp at Q25 and MiXCR, keeping productive beta chains. The V and J calls and clone size are TCRdb's, not the authors'. Here the sample has under 30,000 clones; around a quarter occur a single time. The ten most abundant clones make up about 2.5% of the sample. The sample holds many counts of this clone. This receptor's antigen is unknown. Base-call qualities are not available, and no considerably larger clone is one nucleotide away.

None of the patients had been given any treatment before thyroid surgery. Patient clinical samples collected from about 2011 to 2019 were retrospectively analysed using T-cell receptor beta sequencing. The CDR3 runs 13 amino acids, cysteine and phenylalanine included. Left in the record is the CDR3 DNA by itself, 39 bases read in frame from the first base. At the junction V is shortened by 7 bases and J by 1 base; bases outside the gene matches: 3. In the germline V gene (reference sequence), CDR1 corresponds to DFQATT and CDR2 to SNEGSKA. Results and caveats for the whole study, not just this receptor: TCR beta diversity was reported as significantly higher in malignant tumors than in benign nodules, in both blood and tumor samples.

This receptor was obtained from a female donor with papillary thyroid cancer or a benign thyroid nodule (not recorded which). Some clones in this sample may be carry-over from other donors' samples. The sequence is built from TRBV20-1 and TRBJ2-2, with TRBD2 identical over 7 junction bases. The material sequenced was blood. Read as DNA, the sequence is TGCAGTGGAGAGCGGGAGAACACCGGGGAGCTGTTTTTT. This sequence encodes CSGERENTGELFF.